Listed here are 22 T cell receptor beta chains from one sample, sequenced in a study of control samples from healthy donors and cancer patients. Profiling relied on immunoSEQ multiplex PCR, and the TCRdb table lists in-frame clones only, not all of them. Of 150,000 to 200,000 clones listed, roughly 90% are singletons. The sequenced sample was blood. Every receptor here comes from a man under 40 in good health.

The chain couples TRBV28 to TRBJ1-3, with a tentative D call TRBD1 (5 bases). V lost 7 bases and J 0 bases, leaving 10 bases between the germline ends. The CDR3 has 14 residues. CDR1 MDHEN and CDR2 SYDVKM come from the germline V gene. For the CDR3, the DNA is TGTGCCAGCACTCCCCAGGGCTCTGGAAACACCATATATTTT. Its protein product is CASTPQGSGNTIYF.

The chain is built from TRBV4-2 and TRBJ1-5, with TRBD1 identical over 7 bases. V lost 0 bases, J lost 6 bases, and 8 bases stayed unmatched. CDR1 and CDR2 (germline): LGHNA, YNFKEQ. This CDR3 region has 16 residues. The CDR3 loop reads CASSQEVGGGGQPQHF. The CDR3 nucleotides read TGTGCCAGCAGCCAAGAAGTTGGAGGGGGCGGTCAGCCCCAGCATTTT.

The genes are TRBV27 and TRBJ1-2, with 9 positions matching TRBD1. The CDR3 has 13 residues. V trimming: 9 bases; J trimming: 8 bases; junction bases outside the gene matches: 10. Germline V gene sequence: CDR1 MNHEY, CDR2 SMNVEV (reference sequence). Here the CDR3 DNA reads TGTGCCAGTCGAGGGACAGGGCGTCTCGGCTACACCTTC. It translates to CASRGTGRLGYTF.

The rearrangement joins TRBV3-1 (or the pseudogene TRBV3-2) to TRBJ2-2; D assignment may be TRBD1 or TRBD2 (5 bases each). V was clipped by 3 bases and J by 0 bases, with 11 bases between them. This CDR3 is 16 amino acids long. Germline CDR1 is LGHDT and CDR2 is YNNKEL (reference sequence). CDR3 DNA: TGTGCCAGCAGCCATCAGACGGGACCGAACACCGGGGAGCTGTTTTTT. It codes for CASSHQTGPNTGELFF.

Regarding this clone: This sample includes further DNA sequences coding for the same CDR3. The chain is built from TRBV9 and TRBJ2-7, with 8 positions matching TRBD1. The trim removed 3 bases at V and 4 bases at J, leaving 6 bases unmatched. This CDR3 contains 14 residues. Per germline, CDR1 SGDLS and CDR2 YYNGEE. Written as DNA, the CDR3 is TGTGCCAGCAGCGCGACAGGGGTCCGGTACGAGCAGTACTTC. Protein product: CASSATGVRYEQYF.

The chain recombines TRBV5-1 with TRBJ2-2, with 11 bases lining up with TRBD1. CDR3 size: 16 residues. Trimming at V came to 2 bases and at J to 4 bases, leaving 4 bases not matched to a gene. In germline, CDR1 is SGHRS, CDR2 YFSETQ. The CDR3 sequence is CASSFGGTGGTGELFF. CDR3 nucleotides: TGCGCCAGCAGCTTCGGCGGGACAGGGGGCACCGGGGAGCTGTTTTTT. Supplemented by reference TRBV5-1 and TRBJ2-2, the full variable domain reads KAGVTQTPRYLIKTRGQQVTLSCSPISGHRSVSWYQQTPGQGLQFLFEYFSETQRNKGNFPGRFSGRQFSNSRSEMNVSTLELGDSALYLCASSFGGTGGTGELFFGEGSRLTVL.

A single count supports this clone. The chain has TRBV7-8 and TRBJ2-5; 9 bases map to TRBD2. The V segment lost 2 bases and the J segment 1 base; nucleotides outside the gene matches: 8. CDR3 length: 17 residues. Germline assignment: CDR1 SGHVS and CDR2 FQNEAQ. This CDR3 reads CASSLQGLAQLQETQYF. Written as DNA, the CDR3 is TGTGCCAGCAGCTTACAGGGACTAGCACAACTCCAAGAGACCCAGTACTTC.

The chain links TRBV7-2 to TRBJ2-1; D call uncertain. Germline V gene lookup returns CDR1 SGHTA and CDR2 FQGNSA. V was clipped by 3 bases and J by 10 bases, with 10 bases between them. CDR3 length: 12 amino acids. The CDR3 coding sequence is TGTGCCAGCAGCTTCTTAGCAGCAGAGCAGTTCTTC. It codes for CASSFLAAEQFF.

A few counts support this clone. The V and J genes are TRBV27 and TRBJ1-1; D might be TRBD1 (5 bases). The CDR3 totals 14 residues. The V end lost 6 bases, the J end lost 5 bases, and 16 bases lay between the germline ends. Germline V CDR1 and CDR2: MNHEY, SMNVEV (reference sequence). Here the CDR3 reads CASSSPGARTEAFF. CDR3 DNA sequence: TGTGCCAGCAGCTCACCCGGGGCGAGGACTGAAGCTTTCTTT.

This rearrangement joins TRBV5-5 to TRBJ2-7; D perhaps matches TRBD1 (6 bases). This CDR3 region has 15 residues. The V gene lost 0 bases and the J gene lost 5 bases, with 15 bases spanning the gap. Germline-derived CDR1 and CDR2 are SGHKS and YYEKEE (reference sequence). The CDR3: CASSLGTVSINEQYF. CDR3 nucleotides: TGTGCCAGCAGCTTGGGGACAGTGTCTATCAACGAGCAGTACTTC.

The table lists this clone with a few counts. The V call is TRBV28, the J call TRBJ2-7, with D perhaps matching TRBD2 (6 bases). The ends were cut back, 4 bases at V and 0 bases at J, with 10 bases in the middle. The V gene's germline CDR1 is MDHEN and CDR2 SYDVKM. The CDR3 loop spans 14 amino acids. CDR3 sequence reads: CASSSRRGSYEQYF. The CDR3 bases are TGTGCCAGCAGTTCCAGGAGGGGCTCCTACGAGCAGTACTTC.

This chain connects TRBV3-1 (or the pseudogene TRBV3-2) to TRBJ2-1; no firm D call. The V gene's germline CDR1 is LGHDT and CDR2 YNNKEL (reference sequence). V was trimmed by 1 base and J by 3 bases, leaving 16 bases between them. CDR3 length equals 17 residues. CDR3 sequence reads: CASSQGLSQPHYNEQFF. CDR3 nucleotides: TGTGCCAGCAGCCAAGGCTTGTCTCAACCCCACTACAATGAGCAGTTCTTC.

The V gene is TRBV2, the J gene TRBJ2-2; 12 positions match TRBD2. Trimming at V came to 6 bases and at J to 7 bases, leaving 3 bases not matched to a gene. Germline-derived CDR1 and CDR2 are SNHLY and FYNNEI. CDR3 length: 14 amino acids. CDR3 nucleotides: TGTGCCAGCAGGACTAGCGGGAGTGGCGGGGAGCTGTTTTTT. The encoded protein is CASRTSGSGGELFF.

The V gene is TRBV11-2, the J gene TRBJ2-2, with D perhaps matching TRBD1 (6 bases). This CDR3 comprises 16 residues. Germline CDR1 is SGHAT and CDR2 is FQNNGV. V gave up 0 bases and J gave up 4 bases, with 12 bases separating them. The CDR3: CASSLDAQGPTGELFF. The CDR3 DNA reads TGTGCCAGCAGCTTAGATGCACAGGGCCCCACCGGGGAGCTGTTTTTT.

This chain connects TRBV6-5 to TRBJ2-5, with D possibly being TRBD1 or TRBD2 (5 bases each). This CDR3 comprises 14 residues. Trimming stripped 8 bases from V and 5 bases from J, with 18 bases between. CDR1 MNHEY and CDR2 SVGAGI come from the germline V gene. CDR3 sequence (DNA): TGTGCCAGCCAAATGGGCAGGGAGAGGGAGACCCAGTACTTC. Amino acids: CASQMGRERETQYF.

The chain combines TRBV7-8 with TRBJ2-2, with 7 bases lining up with TRBD1. The CDR3 consists of 14 residues. With V trimmed by 8 bases and J by 1 base, 4 bases remained unmatched. Germline V gives CDR1 SGHVS, CDR2 FQNEAQ. CDR3 sequence (DNA): TGTGCCAGCCACAGGGGCCAGAACACCGGGGAGCTGTTTTTT. It codes for CASHRGQNTGELFF.

The chain links TRBV2 to TRBJ2-7; 7 positions match TRBD2. This CDR3 contains 13 residues. The J segment lost 4 bases and the V segment lost 10 bases, leaving 10 bases of the junction unmatched. Germline V gene sequence: CDR1 SNHLY, CDR2 FYNNEI. The chain's CDR3 is CATGRGDRYEQYF. In DNA, the CDR3 is TGTGCCACCGGTCGGGGGGATCGGTACGAGCAGTACTTC. Using reference TRBV2 and TRBJ2-7 for the parts outside the CDR3, the full variable domain is EPEVTQTPSHQVTQMGQEVILRCVPISNHLYFYWYRQILGQKVEFLVSFYNNEISEKSEIFDDQFSVERPDGSNFTLKIRSTKLEDSAMYFCATGRGDRYEQYFGPGTRLTVT.

The rearrangement joins TRBV19 to TRBJ2-3, with a tentative D call TRBD2 (7 bases). CDR3 length: 15 residues. Trimming removed 3 bases at V and 2 bases at J, with 12 bases between. CDR1 LNHDA and CDR2 SQIVND come from the germline V gene (reference sequence). CDR3 residues: CASSMGGAFTDTQYF. The CDR3 DNA reads as TGTGCCAGTAGTATGGGGGGGGCTTTCACAGATACGCAGTATTTT.

V is TRBV7-8 and J is TRBJ1-2; 9 bases are shared with TRBD1. Germline V lookup: CDR1 SGHVS, CDR2 FQNEAQ. Trimming cost V 4 bases and J 8 bases; bases outside gene matches: 14. This CDR3 is built from 16 residues. Written as DNA, the CDR3 is TGTGCCAGCAGCTCTCGTCCACAGGGGGCAATGGTCGGCTACACCTTC. This codes for CASSSRPQGAMVGYTF.

This rearrangement joins TRBV6-5 to TRBJ2-3; D gene unclear. CDR1 and CDR2 (germline): MNHEY, SVGAGI. Trimming cost V 4 bases and J 0 bases, with 8 bases left between them. The CDR3 has 14 amino acids. The CDR3 DNA reads TGTGCCAGCAGTTCGATGGGGAGCACAGATACGCAGTATTTT. This sequence encodes CASSSMGSTDTQYF.

The rearrangement links TRBV7-6 to TRBJ1-1, with 9 bases lining up with TRBD1. This CDR3 region has 15 residues. V lost 1 base, J lost 4 bases, and 4 bases stayed unmatched. Per germline, CDR1 SGHVS and CDR2 FNYEAQ. The CDR3 sequence is CASSLGGTGFTEAFF. The CDR3 DNA follows: TGTGCCAGCAGCTTAGGGGGGACAGGGTTCACTGAAGCTTTCTTT.

This chain links TRBV9 with TRBJ1-1; 11 positions agree with TRBD1. V was clipped by 3 bases and J by 3 bases; unmatched bases: 4. The CDR3 covers 15 residues. The V gene's germline CDR1 is SGDLS and CDR2 YYNGEE. This chain's CDR3 is CASSARDRGYTEAFF. The DNA of the CDR3 is TGTGCCAGCAGCGCCCGGGACAGGGGGTACACTGAAGCTTTCTTT.